This TCR beta chain comes out of a study of blood T cell repertoires in COVID-19. Participants' reported clinical history set cohort assignment. The CDR3 totals 14 residues. Between the trimmed V and J ends, which lost 8 bases and 0 bases, there was a span of 13 bases. Germline-derived CDR1 and CDR2 are MDHEN and SYDVKM. Here immunoSEQ multiplex PCR was the method, and the copy in TCRdb shows in-frame clones only, minus some. The table lists approximately 200,000 clones, 70% to 85% of them singletons. The specimen sequenced was PBMCs or T cells enriched from blood (not recorded which). The chain combines TRBV28 with TRBJ1-1; D call uncertain. This clonotype was obtained from a woman aged 25 to 39 who had recovered from COVID-19. The CDR3 coding sequence is TGTGCCAGCGTTGGGCAGCTAATGAACACTGAAGCTTTCTTT. Its translation: CASVGQLMNTEAFF.